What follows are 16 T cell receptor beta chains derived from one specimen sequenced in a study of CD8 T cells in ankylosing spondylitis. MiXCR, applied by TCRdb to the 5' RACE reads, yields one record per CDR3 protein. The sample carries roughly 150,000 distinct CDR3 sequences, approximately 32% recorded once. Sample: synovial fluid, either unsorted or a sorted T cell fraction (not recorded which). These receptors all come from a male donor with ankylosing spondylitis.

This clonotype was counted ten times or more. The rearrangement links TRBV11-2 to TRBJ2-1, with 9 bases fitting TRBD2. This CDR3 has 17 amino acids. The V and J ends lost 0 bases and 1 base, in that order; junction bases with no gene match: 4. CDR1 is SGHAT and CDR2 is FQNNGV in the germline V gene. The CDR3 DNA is TGTGCCAGCAGCTTAGAGTTGACTAGCGGATCCTACAATGAGCAGTTCTTC. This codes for CASSLELTSGSYNEQFF.

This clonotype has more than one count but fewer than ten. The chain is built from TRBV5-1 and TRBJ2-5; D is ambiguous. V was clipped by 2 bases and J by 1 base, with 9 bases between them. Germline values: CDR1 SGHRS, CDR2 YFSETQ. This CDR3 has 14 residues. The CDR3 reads CASSFGYPQETQYF. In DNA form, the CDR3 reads TGCGCCAGCAGCTTCGGGTACCCCCAAGAGACCCAGTACTTC. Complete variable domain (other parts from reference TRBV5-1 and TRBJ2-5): KAGVTQTPRYLIKTRGQQVTLSCSPISGHRSVSWYQQTPGQGLQFLFEYFSETQRNKGNFPGRFSGRQFSNSRSEMNVSTLELGDSALYLCASSFGYPQETQYFGPGTRLLVL.

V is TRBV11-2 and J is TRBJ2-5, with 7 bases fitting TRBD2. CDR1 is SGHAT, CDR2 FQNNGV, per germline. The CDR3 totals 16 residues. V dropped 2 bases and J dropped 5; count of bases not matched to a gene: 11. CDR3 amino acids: CASSLRRGIYSETQYF. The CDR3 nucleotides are TGTGCCAGCAGCTTACGGCGGGGGATTTATTCGGAGACCCAGTACTTC.

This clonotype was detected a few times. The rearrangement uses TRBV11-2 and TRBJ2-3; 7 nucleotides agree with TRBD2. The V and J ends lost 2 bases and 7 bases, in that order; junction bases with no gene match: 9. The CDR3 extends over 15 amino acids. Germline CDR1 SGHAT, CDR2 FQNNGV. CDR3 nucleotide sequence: TGTGCCAGCAGCTTAAGTAGCGGGCAGCAAAATACGCAGTATTTT. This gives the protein CASSLSSGQQNTQYF.

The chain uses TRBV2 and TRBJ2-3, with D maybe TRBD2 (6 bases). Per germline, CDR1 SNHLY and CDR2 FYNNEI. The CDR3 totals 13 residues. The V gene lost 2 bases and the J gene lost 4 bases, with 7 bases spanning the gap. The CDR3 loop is CASSEREADTQYF. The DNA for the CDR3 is TGTGCCAGCAGTGAAAGGGAGGCAGATACGCAGTATTTT.

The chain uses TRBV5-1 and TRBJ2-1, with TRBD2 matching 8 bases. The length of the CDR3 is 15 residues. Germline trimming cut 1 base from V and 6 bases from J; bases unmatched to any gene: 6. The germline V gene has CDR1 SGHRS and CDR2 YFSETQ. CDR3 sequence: CASSLQAGAGNEQFF. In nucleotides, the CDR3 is TGCGCCAGCAGCTTGCAAGCGGGAGCCGGCAATGAGCAGTTCTTC.

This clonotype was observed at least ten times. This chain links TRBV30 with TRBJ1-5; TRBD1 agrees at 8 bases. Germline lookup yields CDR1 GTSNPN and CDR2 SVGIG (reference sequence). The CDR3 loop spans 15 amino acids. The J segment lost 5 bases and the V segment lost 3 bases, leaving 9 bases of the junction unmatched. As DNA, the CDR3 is TGTGCCTGGAGGCCAGGACAGGGAGGGTATCAGCCCCAGCATTTT. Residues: CAWRPGQGGYQPQHF.

CDR3 residues: CASSLVDRQETQYF. In DNA form, the CDR3 reads TGTGCCAGCAGCCTTGTTGACAGGCAAGAGACCCAGTACTTC. This sequence joins TRBV5-6 and TRBJ2-5, with a weak D call TRBD1 (6 bases). V lost 4 bases and J lost 2, with 12 bases in between. CDR1 and CDR2 from the germline V gene are SGHDT and YYEEEE. This CDR3 is built from 14 residues.

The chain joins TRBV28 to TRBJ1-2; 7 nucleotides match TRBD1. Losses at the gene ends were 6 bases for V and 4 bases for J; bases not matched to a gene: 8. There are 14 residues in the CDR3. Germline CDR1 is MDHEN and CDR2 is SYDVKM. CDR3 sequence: CASRTPDRSYGYTF. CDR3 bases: TGTGCCAGCAGAACCCCGGACAGGTCCTATGGCTACACCTTC.

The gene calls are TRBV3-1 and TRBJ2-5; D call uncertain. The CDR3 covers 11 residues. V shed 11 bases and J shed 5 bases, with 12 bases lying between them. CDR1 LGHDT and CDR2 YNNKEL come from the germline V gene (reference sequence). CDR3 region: CAATQRETQYF. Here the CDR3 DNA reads TGTGCCGCAACTCAAAGGGAGACCCAGTACTTC.

CDR3 nucleotides: TGTGCCATCAGTGAGGGGCTAGAAAGCTTCTTC. Translated: CAISEGLESFF. The chain uses TRBV10-3 and TRBJ2-1; D gene uncertain. CDR1 and CDR2 (germline): ENHRY, SYGVKD. This CDR3 has 11 residues. V was trimmed by 2 bases and J by 16 bases, leaving 12 bases between them.

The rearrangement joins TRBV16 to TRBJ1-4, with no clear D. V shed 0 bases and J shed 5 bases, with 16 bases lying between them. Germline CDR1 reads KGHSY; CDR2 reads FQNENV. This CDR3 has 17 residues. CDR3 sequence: CASSQSNTQDWNEKLFF. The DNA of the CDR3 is TGTGCCAGCAGCCAATCAAACACGCAGGACTGGAATGAAAAACTGTTTTTT.

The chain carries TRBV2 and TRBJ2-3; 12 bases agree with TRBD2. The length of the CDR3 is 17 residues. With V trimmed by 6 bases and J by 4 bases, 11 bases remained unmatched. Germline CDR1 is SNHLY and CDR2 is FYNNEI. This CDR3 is CASSEGLAGGEADTQYF. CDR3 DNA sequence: TGTGCCAGCAGCGAGGGCCTAGCGGGAGGGGAAGCAGATACGCAGTATTTT.

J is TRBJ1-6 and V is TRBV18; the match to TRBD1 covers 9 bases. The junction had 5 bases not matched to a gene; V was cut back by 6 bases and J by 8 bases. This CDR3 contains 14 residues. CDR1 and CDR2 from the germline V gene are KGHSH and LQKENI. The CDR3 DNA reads TGTGCCAGCTCTCTTGACAGGGGGGATTCACCCCTCCACTTT. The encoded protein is CASSLDRGDSPLHF. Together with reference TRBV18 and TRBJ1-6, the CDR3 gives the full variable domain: NAGVMQNPRHLVRRRGQEARLRCSPMKGHSHVYWYRQLPEEGLKFMVYLQKENIIDESGMPKERFSAEFPKEGPSILRIQQVVRGDSAAYFCASSLDRGDSPLHFGNGTRLTVT.

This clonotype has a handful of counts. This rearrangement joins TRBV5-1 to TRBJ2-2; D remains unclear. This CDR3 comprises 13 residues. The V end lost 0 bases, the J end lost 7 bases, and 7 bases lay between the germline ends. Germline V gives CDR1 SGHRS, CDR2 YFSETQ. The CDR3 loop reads CASSLEVHGELFF. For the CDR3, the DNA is TGCGCCAGCAGCTTGGAGGTCCACGGGGAGCTGTTTTTT.

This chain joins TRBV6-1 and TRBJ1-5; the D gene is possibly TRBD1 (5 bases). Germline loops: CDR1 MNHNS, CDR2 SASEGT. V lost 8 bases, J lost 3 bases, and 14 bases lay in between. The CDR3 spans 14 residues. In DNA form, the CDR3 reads TGTGCCAGCCTCCCCCGACAGTTCAATCAGCCCCAGCATTTT. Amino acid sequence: CASLPRQFNQPQHF.